This TCR delta chain emerged from a study of gamma-delta T cells after stem cell transplantation. This clone turned up a few times. One end of the junction fails to match germline, which may point to a read error. From germline, CDR1 is TSWWSYY and CDR2 QGS. The CDR3 is 18 residues long. TCRdb re-called the RT-PCR reads using CATT. This sample has 4,700 or so delta-chain clones, with about 17% found just once. V and J are TRDV1 and TRDJ2; perhaps TRDD2 as D (5 bases). Sample: gamma-delta T cells. This TCR was recovered from a human donor. It is not recorded whose cells these are; they may come from a transplant donor. CDR3 in DNA: TGTGCTCTTGGGGAAATCATCCTAAGGGGTACTTTTACAGCACAACTCTTCTTT. Translating gives CALGEIILRGTFTAQLFF.